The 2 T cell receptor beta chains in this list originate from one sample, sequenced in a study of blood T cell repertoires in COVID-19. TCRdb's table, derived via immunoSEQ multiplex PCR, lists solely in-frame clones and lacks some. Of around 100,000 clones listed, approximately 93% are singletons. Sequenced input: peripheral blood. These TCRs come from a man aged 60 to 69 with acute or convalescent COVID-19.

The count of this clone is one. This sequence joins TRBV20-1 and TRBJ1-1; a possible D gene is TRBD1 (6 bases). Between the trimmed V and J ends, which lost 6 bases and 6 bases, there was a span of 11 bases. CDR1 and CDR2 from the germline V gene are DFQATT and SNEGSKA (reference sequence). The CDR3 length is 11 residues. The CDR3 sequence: CSAPQGPEAFF. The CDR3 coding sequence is TGCAGTGCACCACAGGGCCCTGAAGCTTTCTTT.

The CDR3 region has the DNA TGTGCCAGCAAGCTGGGAACAGGAGCTAACTATGGCTACACCTTC. Its translation: CASKLGTGANYGYTF. The rearrangement uses TRBV6-5 and TRBJ1-2, with TRBD1 as a possible D gene (5 bases). The germline V and J ends were trimmed by 7 bases and 0 bases, with 15 bases remaining between them. This CDR3 has 15 amino acids. Germline CDR1 MNHEY, CDR2 SVGAGI.